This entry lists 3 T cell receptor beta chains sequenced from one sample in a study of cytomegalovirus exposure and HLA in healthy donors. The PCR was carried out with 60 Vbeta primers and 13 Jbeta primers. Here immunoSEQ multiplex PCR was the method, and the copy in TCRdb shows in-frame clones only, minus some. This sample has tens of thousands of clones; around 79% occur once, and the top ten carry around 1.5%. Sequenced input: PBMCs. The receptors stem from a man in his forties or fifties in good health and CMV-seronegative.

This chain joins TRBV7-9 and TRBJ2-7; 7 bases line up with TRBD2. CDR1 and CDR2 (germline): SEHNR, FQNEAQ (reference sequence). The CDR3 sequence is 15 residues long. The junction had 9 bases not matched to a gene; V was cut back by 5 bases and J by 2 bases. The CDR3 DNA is TGTGCCAGCAGCCGGGATGGGGGGGGAACCTACGAGCAGTACTTC. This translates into CASSRDGGGTYEQYF.

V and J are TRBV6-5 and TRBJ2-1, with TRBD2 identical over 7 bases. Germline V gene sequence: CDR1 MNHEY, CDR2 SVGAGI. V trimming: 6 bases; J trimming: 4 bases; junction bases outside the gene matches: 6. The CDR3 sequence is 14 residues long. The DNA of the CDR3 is TGTGCCAGCAGAGGAGCGGGAATGTACAATGAGCAGTTCTTC. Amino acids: CASRGAGMYNEQFF.

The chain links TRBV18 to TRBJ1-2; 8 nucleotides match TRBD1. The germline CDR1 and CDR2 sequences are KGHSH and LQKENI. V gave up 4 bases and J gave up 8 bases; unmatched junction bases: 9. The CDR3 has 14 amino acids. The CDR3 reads CASSQGTGPRGYTF. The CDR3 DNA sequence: TGTGCCAGCTCACAAGGGACAGGACCCCGGGGCTACACCTTC.